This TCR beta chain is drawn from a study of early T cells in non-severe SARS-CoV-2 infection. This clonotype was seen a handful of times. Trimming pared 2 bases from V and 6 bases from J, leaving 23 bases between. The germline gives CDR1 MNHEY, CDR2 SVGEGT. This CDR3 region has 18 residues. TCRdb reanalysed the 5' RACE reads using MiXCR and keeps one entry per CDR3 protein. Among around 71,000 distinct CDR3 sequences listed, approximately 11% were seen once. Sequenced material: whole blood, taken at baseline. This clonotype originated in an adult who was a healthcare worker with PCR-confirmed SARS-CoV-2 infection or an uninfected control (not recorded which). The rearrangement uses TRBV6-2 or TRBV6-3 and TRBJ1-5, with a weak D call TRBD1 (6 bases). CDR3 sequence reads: CASSYVSRGHRAGQPQHF. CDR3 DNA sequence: TGTGCCAGCAGTTACGTTAGCCGGGGCCACAGGGCCGGTCAGCCCCAGCATTTT.